The present entry profiles one T cell receptor (beta chain) with its context. The sample comes from a study of blood T cell repertoires in COVID-19. Study context: Collection of acute and convalescent COVID-19 samples took place in the United States, Italy and Spain. The analysed material was cDNA or gDNA that came from T cells, B-cell-depleted T cells, or PBMCs.

How the authors handled the data: Estimates of nucleated cell counts were drawn from the amplification of reference gene primers. Clones were sequenced by immunoSEQ multiplex PCR, and TCRdb holds only the in-frame ones, with some missing. V, J and clone size are taken as reported in that table, and D and trimming were inferred from the DNA itself. This table holds more than 140,000 clones, 80% to 90% found once. Trimming pared 7 bases from V and 1 base from J, leaving 5 bases between. Germline-derived CDR1 and CDR2 are MNHEY and SVGAGI. This CDR3 has 12 amino acids. Sequencing was carried out using peripheral blood. J is TRBJ1-3 and V is TRBV6-5; the D is unclear. The TCR was taken from a woman aged 45-60 years in a cohort sampled during active or convalescent COVID-19. The CDR3 DNA sequence: TGTGCCAGCATTTCATCTGGAAACACCATATATTTT. Translation: CASISSGNTIYF.